This TCR beta chain was sequenced in a study of cytomegalovirus exposure and HLA in healthy donors. This clone was seen repeatedly, ten times or more. A multiplex PCR was run with 60 Vbeta primers and 13 Jbeta primers. Some clones are missing from TCRdb's copy, which holds only in-frame ones; the method was immunoSEQ multiplex PCR. This sample has about 78,000 clones, with over 60% found just once. The sample consisted of PBMCs. The origin of this receptor is a woman aged 40 to 50 in good health and CMV-seropositive.

CDR3 region: CASSREYTTGELFF. The CDR3 bases are TGTGCCAGCAGCCGGGAGTACACCACCGGGGAGCTGTTTTTT. The chain joins TRBV2 to TRBJ2-2, with D tentatively TRBD2 (6 bases). This CDR3 contains 14 residues. The germline CDR1 and CDR2 sequences are SNHLY and FYNNEI. V was pared by 6 bases and J by 4 bases, with 12 bases between.